These 13 T cell receptor beta chains share one sample of origin, sequenced in a study of cytomegalovirus exposure and HLA in healthy donors. The PCR made use of 60 Vbeta and 13 Jbeta primers. Only in-frame clones appear in the TCRdb table, and some are missing; sequencing was by immunoSEQ multiplex PCR. The sample has 170,000 or so clones, less than 90% seen once; the top ten hold about 6.3%. The sample consisted of PBMCs. The receptors here all came from a male donor in good health and CMV-seropositive.

Regarding this clone: Additional DNA sequences in this sample encode the identical CDR3. J is TRBJ2-1 and V is TRBV7-9; D is uncertain. Trimming removed 1 base at V and 7 bases at J, with 11 bases between. CDR1 and CDR2 from the germline V gene are SEHNR and FQNEAQ (reference sequence). This CDR3 spans 14 amino acids. The CDR3 reads CASSLGGSGNEQFF. The CDR3 region has the DNA TGTGCCAGCAGCTTAGGCGGTTCTGGGAATGAGCAGTTCTTC.

V gene TRBV19 combines with J gene TRBJ1-5; D is uncertain. There are 13 residues in the CDR3. Between the trimmed V and J ends, which lost 3 bases and 4 bases, there was a span of 7 bases. Germline assignment: CDR1 LNHDA and CDR2 SQIVND (reference sequence). CDR3 nucleotide sequence: TGTGCCAGTAGTATTGAACGGAATCAGCCCCAGCATTTT. Its translation: CASSIERNQPQHF.

The chain couples TRBV5-1 to TRBJ2-5; 7 bases align to TRBD1. The J call may be incorrect, as the DNA end agrees better with TRBJ2-7. The CDR3 length is 13 residues. Germline V gene sequence: CDR1 SGHRS, CDR2 YFSETQ. For the CDR3, the DNA is TGCGCCAGCAGCCCGGGACAGCTCTACGAGCAGTACTTC. This translates into CASSPGQLYEQYF.

This clone was seen more than once but under ten times. The V call is TRBV7-8, the J call TRBJ2-7; TRBD1 aligns across 10 bases. With 4 bases clipped from V and 3 bases from J, the junction kept 9 bases outside the gene matches. Germline V gene data show CDR1 as SGHVS and CDR2 as FQNEAQ. The CDR3 runs 16 residues. The DNA for the CDR3 is TGTGCCAGCAGCTCGTCAAGGGGACAGGGGCTCTACGAGCAGTACTTC. Protein: CASSSSRGQGLYEQYF.

This clone was seen a few times. CDR3: CATSGTPSYEQYF. DNA for the CDR3: TGTGCCACCTCCGGGACTCCGTCCTACGAGCAGTACTTC. The J gene is TRBJ2-7, the V gene TRBV19; a possible D gene is TRBD2 (6 bases). Germline V lookup: CDR1 LNHDA, CDR2 SQIVND (reference sequence). There are 13 residues in the CDR3. Trimming removed 10 bases at V and 1 base at J, with 14 bases between. Variable domain in full (rest from reference TRBV19 and TRBJ2-7): DGGITQSPKYLFRKEGQNVTLSCEQNLNHDAMYWYRQDPGQGLRLIYYSQIVNDFQKGDIAEGYSVSREKKESFPLTVTSAQKNPTAFYLCATSGTPSYEQYFGPGTRLTVT.

V is TRBV28 and J is TRBJ2-7, with 10 bases identical to TRBD2. The V segment lost 6 bases and the J segment 5 bases; nucleotides outside the gene matches: 19. CDR3 size: 18 residues. CDR1 is MDHEN and CDR2 is SYDVKM in the germline V gene. For the CDR3, the DNA is TGTGCCAGCAGGGGCAATCTAGCGGGAGTGAGGGGGGGGAACGAGCAGTACTTC. Amino acids: CASRGNLAGVRGGNEQYF.

The V gene is TRBV28, the J gene TRBJ1-4; weak D call: TRBD1 (5 bases). Germline CDR1 and CDR2: MDHEN and SYDVKM. Trimming left V 6 bases short and J 0 bases short, with 14 bases between. This CDR3 is built from 16 residues. In DNA form, the CDR3 reads TGTGCCAGCAGCTCCCAGGGAGGCGCAACTAATGAAAAACTGTTTTTT. This codes for CASSSQGGATNEKLFF.

The chain joins TRBV6-5 to TRBJ2-7, with D hard to call. V was shortened by 0 bases and J by 5 bases, with 11 bases between the two germline ends. Per germline, CDR1 MNHEY and CDR2 SVGAGI. This CDR3 contains 14 residues. Written as DNA, the CDR3 is TGTGCCAGCAGTTACTCCCCAGGTCCAGACGAGCAGTACTTC. Its translation: CASSYSPGPDEQYF.

The chain employs TRBV5-1 and TRBJ1-2, with D possibly matching TRBD1 (5 bases). Germline values: CDR1 SGHRS, CDR2 YFSETQ. V dropped 0 bases and J dropped 4 bases, with 19 bases sitting between them. There are 17 residues in the CDR3. The CDR3 DNA follows: TGCGCCAGCAGCTTGGAGGTAGGGGCGGCTCCCCCCTATGGCTACACCTTC. Residues: CASSLEVGAAPPYGYTF.

The V call is TRBV20-1, the J call TRBJ1-2, with D unresolved. The CDR3 totals 10 residues. Trimming removed 2 bases at V and 7 bases at J, with 5 bases between. Germline CDR1 DFQATT, CDR2 SNEGSKA (reference sequence). The CDR3 nucleotides read TGCAGTGCTAGATCGAGTGGCTACACCTTC. It yields the protein CSARSSGYTF.

In regard to this clone: Its ends do not fully match the called genes, so a read error is possible. The rearrangement links TRBV7-7 to TRBJ2-3; 16 nucleotides agree with TRBD2. CDR3 size: 16 residues. Germline V gene data show CDR1 as SSHAT and CDR2 as FNYEAQ (reference sequence). Here the CDR3 reads CASSPGLAGGGDTQYF. CDR3 sequence (DNA): TGTGCTAGCAGCCCGGGACTAGCGGGAGGGGGGGATACGCAGTATTTT.

The chain uses TRBV5-1 and TRBJ2-7; tentative D call: TRBD1 (6 bases). The V end lost 4 bases, the J end lost 0 bases, and 14 bases lay between the germline ends. Germline V gene sequence: CDR1 SGHRS, CDR2 YFSETQ. The CDR3 sequence is 15 residues long. CDR3 DNA sequence: TGCGCCAGCAGCACAGGACAGAGGGTCTCCTACGAGCAGTACTTC. This gives the protein CASSTGQRVSYEQYF. Supplemented by reference TRBV5-1 and TRBJ2-7, the full variable domain reads KAGVTQTPRYLIKTRGQQVTLSCSPISGHRSVSWYQQTPGQGLQFLFEYFSETQRNKGNFPGRFSGRQFSNSRSEMNVSTLELGDSALYLCASSTGQRVSYEQYFGPGTRLTVT.

The chain carries TRBV28 and TRBJ1-1; D unresolved. Per germline, CDR1 MDHEN and CDR2 SYDVKM. This CDR3 has 15 residues. The V end lost 4 bases, the J end lost 6 bases, and 18 bases lay between the germline ends. This CDR3 is CASSSQSKLSAEAFF. CDR3 bases: TGTGCCAGCAGTTCTCAATCGAAACTTAGCGCTGAAGCTTTCTTT.